These 27 T cell receptor beta chains share one sample of origin, sequenced in a study of blood T cell repertoires in COVID-19. The protocol was immunoSEQ multiplex PCR, while the TCRdb copy is restricted to in-frame clones and leaves out a portion. The sample lists about 220,000 clones; roughly nine tenths were seen once. The sequencing input was peripheral blood. All receptors come from a man aged 40-49 years with active or convalescent COVID-19.

The chain has TRBV27 and TRBJ1-4; 9 bases are a match to TRBD1. Trimming removed 5 bases from V and 13 bases from J; junction bases left unmatched: 17. The CDR3 spans 16 residues. Germline V gives CDR1 MNHEY, CDR2 SMNVEV (reference sequence). CDR3 residues: CASSPSQGAKQRGLFF. Written as DNA, the CDR3 is TGTGCCAGCAGTCCTTCACAGGGGGCGAAGCAGCGGGGACTGTTTTTT.

The chain joins TRBV27 to TRBJ1-1; D perhaps matches TRBD1 (5 bases). CDR1 and CDR2 (germline): MNHEY, SMNVEV (reference sequence). CDR3 length equals 13 residues. V lost 4 bases, J lost 6 bases, and 12 bases lay in between. The chain's CDR3 is CASSWDGGAEAFF. CDR3 in DNA: TGTGCCAGCAGTTGGGACGGGGGGGCTGAAGCTTTCTTT.

The J gene is TRBJ2-1, the V gene TRBV29-1; 8 bases are a match to TRBD1. Germline values: CDR1 SQVTM, CDR2 ANQGSEA. The CDR3 covers 14 residues. The V segment lost 7 bases and the J segment 1 base; nucleotides outside the gene matches: 6. CDR3 sequence reads: CSEGTGYSYNEQFF. The CDR3 DNA reads as TGCAGCGAGGGGACAGGCTATTCCTACAATGAGCAGTTCTTC.

The chain couples TRBV19 to TRBJ1-2; D unresolved. Trimming pared 5 bases from V and 8 bases from J, leaving 12 bases between. From germline, CDR1 is LNHDA and CDR2 SQIVND (reference sequence). CDR3 size: 12 residues. The DNA for the CDR3 is TGTGCCAGTAGTCGTGCGGATCAGGGCTACACCTTC. This gives the protein CASSRADQGYTF.

The V gene is TRBV28, the J gene TRBJ1-1; TRBD1 agrees at 8 bases. Germline V lookup: CDR1 MDHEN, CDR2 SYDVKM. The CDR3 has 17 amino acids. The V segment lost 3 bases and the J segment 0 bases; nucleotides outside the gene matches: 9. In DNA, the CDR3 is TGTGCCAGCAGTTTTAGTACAGGGGGGGCCATGAACACTGAAGCTTTCTTT. It specifies CASSFSTGGAMNTEAFF.

V gene TRBV12-3 or TRBV12-4 combines with J gene TRBJ1-1; 7 bases match TRBD1. Unmatched junction bases numbered 2, after V lost 6 bases and J lost 1 base. The CDR3 has 13 residues. CDR3 sequence: CASSGQANTEAFF. In DNA form, the CDR3 reads TGTGCCAGCAGCGGACAGGCGAACACTGAAGCTTTCTTT.

The chain recombines TRBV28 with TRBJ1-5, with 7 nucleotides matching TRBD1. This CDR3 contains 16 residues. The germline V gene has CDR1 MDHEN and CDR2 SYDVKM. V was clipped by 1 base and J by 0 bases; unmatched bases: 3. CDR3 DNA sequence: TGTGCCAGCAGTTTATTGGACAGGTATAGCAATCAGCCCCAGCATTTT. This codes for CASSLLDRYSNQPQHF.

This clone was recorded once. The chain carries TRBV28 and TRBJ1-1, with D perhaps matching TRBD1 (6 bases). The ends were cut back, 4 bases at V and 1 base at J, with 19 bases in the middle. This CDR3 comprises 17 residues. Germline-derived CDR1 and CDR2 are MDHEN and SYDVKM. In DNA, the CDR3 is TGTGCCAGCAGTTCCTTCTACAGGGAGTTGGGGAACACTGAAGCTTTCTTT. Encoded protein: CASSSFYRELGNTEAFF.

This clone was detected once. The chain carries TRBV5-8 and TRBJ1-3, with D possibly TRBD1 on 6 matching bases. Germline loops: CDR1 SGHTS, CDR2 YDEGEE. V was trimmed by 7 bases and J by 1 base, leaving 12 bases between them. The CDR3 spans 14 residues. The CDR3 region has the DNA TGTGCCAGCCAGTTAGGGGGATCTGGAAACACCATATATTTT. Translation gives CASQLGGSGNTIYF.

The rearrangement joins TRBV11-2 to TRBJ2-3; 7 bases are shared with TRBD2. Trimming at V came to 6 bases and at J to 2 bases, leaving 5 bases not matched to a gene. The CDR3 covers 14 residues. CDR1 is SGHAT, CDR2 FQNNGV, per germline. The CDR3 loop is CASSWGLFTDTQYF. CDR3 in DNA: TGTGCCAGCAGTTGGGGACTATTCACAGATACGCAGTATTTT.

This chain uses TRBV25-1 with TRBJ1-1; no clear D. V lost 7 bases and J lost 1, with 13 bases in between. The CDR3 totals 14 residues. Germline CDR1 is MGHDK and CDR2 is SYGVNS. The CDR3 sequence: CASTSRSGNTEAFF. CDR3 nucleotide sequence: TGTGCCAGCACCTCCCGGTCGGGGAACACTGAAGCTTTCTTT.

The chain carries TRBV3-1 (or the pseudogene TRBV3-2) and TRBJ2-2, with D possibly TRBD2 on 7 matching bases. CDR1 and CDR2 (germline): LGHDT, YNNKEL (reference sequence). Trimming stripped 4 bases from V and 5 bases from J, with 17 bases between. This CDR3 contains 16 residues. The DNA of the CDR3 is TGTGCCAGCAGCCGCCGGGGGGCGGGGATGACCGGGGAGCTGTTTTTT. This gives the protein CASSRRGAGMTGELFF.

V and J are TRBV6-4 and TRBJ2-7; TRBD1 matches at 9 bases. The CDR3 has 16 amino acids. J was trimmed by 4 bases and V by 6 bases; bases with no gene match: 13. Germline-derived CDR1 and CDR2 are MRHNA and SNTAGT. For the CDR3, the DNA is TGTGCCAGCAGAATTTACGAAGGGACAGGGAGGTACGAGCAGTACTTC. It specifies CASRIYEGTGRYEQYF.

This chain links TRBV18 with TRBJ1-2, with 7 bases that match TRBD1. Germline-derived CDR1 and CDR2 are KGHSH and LQKENI. J was trimmed by 3 bases and V by 6 bases; bases with no gene match: 4. The CDR3 has 13 residues. CDR3 in amino acids: CASSQGVDYGYTF. In DNA, the CDR3 is TGTGCCAGCTCTCAGGGGGTCGACTATGGCTACACCTTC.

The V call is TRBV4-2, the J call TRBJ2-7; D remains unclear. Germline assignment: CDR1 LGHNA and CDR2 YNFKEQ. Trimming removed 0 bases from V and 4 bases from J, with 4 bases in between. The CDR3 has 12 residues. CDR3: CASSQDRYEQYF. CDR3 in DNA: TGTGCCAGCAGCCAAGATCGGTACGAGCAGTACTTC.

The chain couples TRBV29-1 to TRBJ1-1; the D is unclear. Germline lookup yields CDR1 SQVTM and CDR2 ANQGSEA. The V and J ends lost 4 bases and 2 bases respectively, with 8 bases between them. The CDR3 runs to 12 residues. This CDR3 reads CSVVHLNTEAFF. DNA of the CDR3: TGCAGCGTTGTACATCTTAACACTGAAGCTTTCTTT.

J is TRBJ2-2 and V is TRBV4-1; tentative D call: TRBD1 (5 bases). Per the germline V gene, CDR1 is MGHRA and CDR2 is YSYEKL. The V gene lost 1 base and the J gene lost 2 bases, with 14 bases spanning the gap. CDR3 length: 17 amino acids. The CDR3, as DNA: TGCGCCAGCAGCCAAGTGAAAGCGACAGCTAACACCGGGGAGCTGTTTTTT. Amino acids: CASSQVKATANTGELFF.

The V gene is TRBV4-1, the J gene TRBJ1-2, with 7 bases fitting TRBD1. The length of the CDR3 is 15 residues. CDR1 is MGHRA and CDR2 is YSYEKL in the germline V gene. The V gene end was trimmed by 5 bases and the J gene end by 2 bases; junction bases not matched to a gene: 8. The CDR3 reads CASSSQGVANYGYTF. CDR3 DNA sequence: TGCGCCAGCAGCTCCCAGGGGGTCGCCAACTATGGCTACACCTTC.

V usage is TRBV5-1 and J usage is TRBJ1-4; 9 bases are a match to TRBD1. V lost 2 bases to trimming and J lost 7 bases; unmatched junction nucleotides: 6. The CDR3 loop spans 15 amino acids. Per germline, CDR1 SGHRS and CDR2 YFSETQ. In DNA, the CDR3 is TGCGCCAGCAGCTTCCGGGACAGGGCGGCTGAAAAACTGTTTTTT. It codes for CASSFRDRAAEKLFF.

This clone was recorded only once. The V gene is TRBV7-2, the J gene TRBJ2-1; the match to TRBD2 covers 11 bases. The CDR3 extends over 17 amino acids. CDR1 is SGHTA, CDR2 FQGNSA, per germline. Trimming at V came to 5 bases and at J to 4 bases, leaving 10 bases not matched to a gene. The CDR3 DNA reads TGTGCCAGCAGCCCTGGGACTAGCGGAATACTATACAATGAGCAGTTCTTC. Its translation is CASSPGTSGILYNEQFF. Full variable domain (outside the CDR3, taken from reference TRBV7-2 and TRBJ2-1): GAGVSQSPSNKVTEKGKDVELRCDPISGHTALYWYRQSLGQGLEFLIYFQGNSAPDKSGLPSDRFSAERTGGSVSTLTIQRTQQEDSAVYLCASSPGTSGILYNEQFFGPGTRLTVL.

V is TRBV27 and J is TRBJ1-2; D is uncertain. Germline CDR1 is MNHEY and CDR2 is SMNVEV (reference sequence). Deletions cut 3 bases from V and 6 bases from J, with 17 bases between. The CDR3 loop spans 15 amino acids. The CDR3 reads CASSFASLGRHGYTF. As DNA, the CDR3 is TGTGCCAGCAGTTTCGCGTCGTTGGGGAGGCATGGCTACACCTTC.

The chain uses TRBV30 and TRBJ1-2, with 7 nucleotides matching TRBD1. This CDR3 is built from 11 residues. V shed 4 bases and J 10 bases; nucleotides not matched to a gene: 6. The germline CDR1 and CDR2 sequences are GTSNPN and SVGIG (reference sequence). Written as DNA, the CDR3 is TGTGCCTGGACCCACAGGGGCGACTACACCTTC. It encodes CAWTHRGDYTF.

The chain carries TRBV5-1 and TRBJ1-2; D is perhaps TRBD1 (6 bases). Trimming cost V 5 bases and J 5 bases, with 16 bases left between them. This CDR3 has 14 amino acids. The V gene's germline CDR1 is SGHRS and CDR2 YFSETQ. The CDR3 sequence: CASRDSPTGYGYTF. The CDR3 DNA sequence: TGCGCCAGCAGGGACAGCCCCACGGGATATGGCTACACCTTC.

This clone was observed a single time. The V and J genes are TRBV27 and TRBJ1-1, with 10 nucleotides matching TRBD1. The germline CDR1 and CDR2 sequences are MNHEY and SMNVEV (reference sequence). V lost 8 bases, J lost 4 bases, and 10 bases stayed unmatched. The CDR3 spans 15 residues. This CDR3 is CASGQVTGGFTEAFF. In DNA, the CDR3 is TGTGCCAGCGGACAGGTGACAGGGGGCTTCACTGAAGCTTTCTTT.

The chain recombines TRBV28 with TRBJ1-2; the match to TRBD1 covers 8 bases. CDR1 and CDR2 (germline): MDHEN, SYDVKM. CDR3 length: 14 residues. J was trimmed by 7 bases and V by 6 bases; bases with no gene match: 10. CDR3 sequence: CASRDSGGARGYTF. The CDR3 nucleotides are TGTGCCAGCAGAGACTCAGGGGGCGCTCGTGGCTACACCTTC.

V usage is TRBV27 and J usage is TRBJ2-1; TRBD2 aligns across 11 bases. J gave up 3 bases and V 2 bases, and 3 bases lay outside the gene matches. CDR1 and CDR2 from the germline V gene are MNHEY and SMNVEV (reference sequence). The CDR3 runs 16 residues. DNA for the CDR3: TGTGCCAGCAGTTTAGGGACTAGCGGCATCTACAATGAGCAGTTCTTC. Protein: CASSLGTSGIYNEQFF.

The rearrangement joins TRBV19 to TRBJ1-2; D possibly corresponds to TRBD1 (6 bases). Between the trimmed V and J ends, which lost 0 bases and 7 bases, there was a span of 12 bases. The germline V gene encodes CDR1 LNHDA and CDR2 SQIVND (reference sequence). The CDR3 is 14 residues long. The CDR3 nucleotides are TGTGCCAGTAGTATAGATCTCCAGGGGAGTGGCTACACCTTC. Its protein is CASSIDLQGSGYTF. The variable domain in full, with the rest retrieved from reference TRBV19 and TRBJ1-2, is DGGITQSPKYLFRKEGQNVTLSCEQNLNHDAMYWYRQDPGQGLRLIYYSQIVNDFQKGDIAEGYSVSREKKESFPLTVTSAQKNPTAFYLCASSIDLQGSGYTFGSGTRLTVV.